The source of this T cell receptor (beta chain) is a study of blood T cell repertoires in COVID-19. Study-wide context: The origin of the acute and convalescent COVID-19 samples was the United States, Italy and Spain.

There are 11 residues in the CDR3. Trimming pared 2 bases from V and 7 bases from J, leaving 8 bases between. The germline V gene encodes CDR1 SQVTM and CDR2 ANQGSEA. Data came from immunoSEQ multiplex PCR; TCRdb stores just in-frame clones and leaves some out. The table has about 200,000 clones, just over 85% seen once. The sequence derives from a man over 45 with acute or convalescent COVID-19. The sample was peripheral blood. The chain recombines TRBV29-1 with TRBJ1-1; D remains unclear. CDR3 in DNA: TGCAGCGTTGAACCTACAGTTGAAGCTTTCTTT. This encodes CSVEPTVEAFF.